Given below is one T cell receptor (beta chain) in context. The V end lost 0 bases, the J end lost 0 bases, and 1 base lay between the germline ends. The CDR3 covers 14 residues. Looked up from germline, CDR1 is SGHDT and CDR2 is YYEEEE. This specimen belongs to a study of control samples from healthy donors and cancer patients. Sequencing was performed with immunoSEQ multiplex PCR; in TCRdb, only in-frame clones are kept and a portion is missing. The table includes approximately 150,000 clones, approximately 92% detected once. This chain joins TRBV5-6 and TRBJ2-6; D is unresolved. This TCR came from a man between 25 and 39 years old in good health. The specimen sequenced was blood. The chain's CDR3 is CASSLGSGANVLTF. In DNA form, the CDR3 reads TGTGCCAGCAGCTTGGGCTCTGGGGCCAACGTCCTGACTTTC.